The clone carrying this T cell receptor (beta chain) was observed a handful of times. The study reverse transcribed the entire isolated RNA, so it sequenced expressed TCRB transcripts. Clones were read by immunoSEQ multiplex PCR, and TCRdb kept only the in-frame ones, dropping some. The table lists hundreds of thousands of clones, around 16% of them singletons, with 0.07% to 0.095% in the top ten. This record comes from a study of beta chain features in type 1 diabetes. Germline assignment: CDR1 SNHLY and CDR2 FYNNEI. CDR3 length: 15 amino acids. V gave up 5 bases and J gave up 3 bases; unmatched junction bases: 9.

The chain recombines TRBV2 with TRBJ1-1; 7 bases are shared with TRBD1. The sequenced material came from naive CD4+ T cells from blood. This clonotype was obtained from a man younger than 30 in good health. The CDR3 DNA is TGTGCCAGCAGTCCTCTGGGGGACAGTTACACTGAAGCTTTCTTT. This gives the protein CASSPLGDSYTEAFF.